This T cell receptor (beta chain) was profiled in a study of T cell responses to AZD1222 COVID-19 vaccine. Study outcomes and limitations: In a largely white British group with more females than males, clonal diversity was possibly underestimated.

V lost 1 base, J lost 5 bases, and 9 bases lay in between. The CDR3 is made up of 13 amino acids. CDR1 SGHNT and CDR2 YYREEE come from the germline V gene (reference sequence). This clone was detected once. Antigen specificity is unknown. This table comes from immunoSEQ multiplex PCR, and its TCRdb copy is limited to in-frame clones, with some not included. The sample has roughly 150,000 clones, roughly 88% seen once; the top ten hold around 2.1%. Second-dose intervals near 4 or 12 weeks were combined. The receptor's source is an adult who received the AZD1222 COVID-19 vaccine. The input for sequencing was peripheral blood, taken 28 days after the second AZD1222 dose. The chain carries TRBV5-4 and TRBJ1-1, with unresolved D. In nucleotides, the CDR3 is TGTGCCAGCAGCTTGTATTTGGGGACTGAAGCTTTCTTT. Protein product: CASSLYLGTEAFF.